The 3 T cell receptor beta chains in this list originate from one sample, sequenced in a study of cytomegalovirus exposure and HLA in healthy donors. TCRdb's table, derived via immunoSEQ multiplex PCR, lists solely in-frame clones and lacks some. Among 100,000 to 150,000 clones listed, about 96% were seen once. The sample comprised PBMCs. Every receptor here comes from a young man in good health and CMV-seronegative.

The chain recombines TRBV18 with TRBJ1-5, with TRBD1 as a possible D gene (5 bases). The V and J ends lost 8 bases and 4 bases respectively, with 15 bases between them. The CDR3 covers 14 residues. The germline gives CDR1 KGHSH, CDR2 LQKENI. This CDR3 reads CASKGVAENQPQHF. CDR3 DNA sequence: TGTGCCAGCAAAGGGGTGGCGGAAAATCAGCCCCAGCATTTT.

The chain is built from TRBV5-1 and TRBJ2-3; 9 positions agree with TRBD1. Per the germline V gene, CDR1 is SGHRS and CDR2 is YFSETQ. Trimming cost V 4 bases and J 4 bases; bases outside gene matches: 10. This CDR3 contains 16 residues. This CDR3 reads CASSPGTGRGPDTQYF. In DNA form, the CDR3 reads TGCGCCAGCAGCCCGGGGACAGGGAGGGGGCCAGATACGCAGTATTTT.

The CDR3, as DNA: TGTGCCAGCAGTTACGCCAGGGTGGCCTCCGGGGAGCTGTTTTTT. Protein sequence: CASSYARVASGELFF. This chain uses TRBV27 with TRBJ2-2; maybe TRBD1 (5 bases). The V end was cut by 4 bases, the J end by 6 bases, with 15 bases between. This CDR3 spans 15 amino acids. Germline values: CDR1 MNHEY, CDR2 SMNVEV (reference sequence).